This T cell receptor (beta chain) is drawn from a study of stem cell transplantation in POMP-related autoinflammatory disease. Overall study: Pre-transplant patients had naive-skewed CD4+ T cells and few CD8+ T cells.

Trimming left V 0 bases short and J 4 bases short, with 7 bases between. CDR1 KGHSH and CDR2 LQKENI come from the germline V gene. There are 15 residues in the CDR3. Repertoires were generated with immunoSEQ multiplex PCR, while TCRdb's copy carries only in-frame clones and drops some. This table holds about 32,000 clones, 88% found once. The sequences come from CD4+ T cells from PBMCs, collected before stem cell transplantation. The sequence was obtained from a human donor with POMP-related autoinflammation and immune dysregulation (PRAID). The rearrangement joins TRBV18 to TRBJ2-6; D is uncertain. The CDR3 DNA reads TGTGCCAGCTCACCACCGGGAACGGGGGCCAACGTCCTGACTTTC. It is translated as CASSPPGTGANVLTF. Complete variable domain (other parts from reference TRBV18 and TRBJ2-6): NAGVMQNPRHLVRRRGQEARLRCSPMKGHSHVYWYRQLPEEGLKFMVYLQKENIIDESGMPKERFSAEFPKEGPSILRIQQVVRGDSAAYFCASSPPGTGANVLTFGAGSRLTVL.